Listed here are 26 T cell receptor beta chains from one sample, sequenced in a study of CD8+CD57+ T cells in acquired aplastic anemia. The TCR beta profiling, which covered VDJ combination and CDR3 sequence, was carried out using genomic DNA as the template. TCRdb reprocessed the reads via MiXCR and lists one record per CDR3 protein. The sample has about 220,000 distinct CDR3 sequences; 34% are singletons. The material sequenced was sorted CD4+, CD8+, or CD8+CD57+ T cells (not recorded which) from PBMCs. The receptor source for this set is a human donor in good health, serving as a control.

The chain uses TRBV2 and TRBJ2-2, with 9 bases identical to TRBD1. CDR1 is SNHLY, CDR2 FYNNEI, per germline. The CDR3 totals 16 residues. The V segment lost 6 bases and the J segment 6 bases; nucleotides outside the gene matches: 11. The CDR3 coding sequence is TGTGCCAGCAGCCTGCCGGGACAGGGTAAATCCGGGGAGCTGTTTTTT. It encodes CASSLPGQGKSGELFF.

Comments on this clonotype: This could be a read error, since a much larger clone is one nucleotide away. This chain links TRBV2 with TRBJ2-2; D is perhaps TRBD2 (6 bases). V lost 5 bases to trimming and J lost 4 bases, with 17 bases between them. Germline V gene lookup returns CDR1 SNHLY and CDR2 FYNNEI. This CDR3 region has 16 residues. This chain's CDR3 is CASSRFRGASTGELFF. The CDR3 DNA follows: TGTGCCAGCAGTCGCTTTCGCGGGGCGAGCACCGGGGAGCTGTTTTTT.

Many counts were recorded for this clonotype. The chain combines TRBV11-1 with TRBJ2-3; 13 nucleotides agree with TRBD2. Per the germline V gene, CDR1 is SGHAT and CDR2 is FQDESV (reference sequence). The CDR3 is made up of 16 amino acids. The trim removed 5 bases at V and 2 bases at J, leaving 4 bases unmatched. The CDR3 coding sequence is TGTGCCAGCAGCCCCGGGACTAGCGGGATCACAGATACGCAGTATTTT. This encodes CASSPGTSGITDTQYF. The complete variable domain, with remaining parts taken from reference TRBV11-1 and TRBJ2-3, reads EAEVAQSPRYKITEKSQAVAFWCDPISGHATLYWYRQILGQGPELLVQFQDESVVDDSQLPKDRFSAERLKGVDSTLKIQPAELGDSAMYLCASSPGTSGITDTQYFGPGTRLTVL.

Note on this clonotype: The CDR3 end shows no conserved phenylalanine or tryptophan, and so a read error is likely. The chain is built from TRBV25-1 and TRBJ2-1; 12 bases are a match to TRBD1. Germline lookup yields CDR1 MGHDK and CDR2 SYGVNS. There are 13 residues in the CDR3. After removal of 10 bases from V and 13 bases from J, the junction contained 11 bases not matched to a gene. The CDR3 is CATSGDRGPLQFL. The CDR3 DNA reads TGTGCCACCTCAGGGGACAGGGGGCCCCTTCAGTTCCTC.

Note on this clonotype: A much larger clone lies one base from this, so it may be a read error. The V call is TRBV5-1, the J call TRBJ2-3, with D maybe TRBD2 (6 bases). Germline CDR1 reads SGHRS; CDR2 reads YFSETQ. The V and J ends lost 5 bases and 5 bases respectively, with 15 bases between them. This CDR3 region has 14 residues. The CDR3 loop is CASSPMAGRDTQYF. The CDR3 nucleotides read TGCGCCAGCAGTCCTATGGCGGGGCGAGATACGCAGTATTTT.

The count of this clonotype is one. The chain uses TRBV20-1 and TRBJ2-5; D uncertain. V was cut by 2 bases and J by 3 bases, with 4 bases left in between. CDR1 and CDR2 from the germline V gene are DFQATT and SNEGSKA (reference sequence). CDR3 length: 11 residues. CDR3 nucleotide sequence: TGCAGTGCTAGACAGGAAGAGACCCAGTACTTC. Protein product: CSARQEETQYF.

This chain links TRBV2 with TRBJ2-3; unclear D gene. Per germline, CDR1 SNHLY and CDR2 FYNNEI. The CDR3 is made up of 15 amino acids. The V end was cut by 7 bases, the J end by 0 bases, with 14 bases between. CDR3: CASNGPALSTDTQYF. CDR3 sequence (DNA): TGTGCCAGCAATGGTCCAGCCCTAAGCACAGATACGCAGTATTTT.

The chain couples TRBV18 to TRBJ1-4, with 7 nucleotides matching TRBD1. J gave up 5 bases and V 2 bases, and 5 bases lay outside the gene matches. Germline-derived CDR1 and CDR2 are KGHSH and LQKENI. This CDR3 comprises 15 residues. The CDR3 DNA reads as TGTGCCAGCTCACCATTGACAGGGTCGAATGAAAAACTGTTTTTT. This encodes CASSPLTGSNEKLFF.

The rearrangement links TRBV19 to TRBJ1-5, with TRBD1 as a possible D gene (6 bases). The CDR3 totals 16 residues. Germline V lookup: CDR1 LNHDA, CDR2 SQIVND (reference sequence). V lost 4 bases, J lost 4 bases, and 17 bases lay in between. The CDR3 sequence is CASSSRGVGLNQPQHF. In nucleotides, the CDR3 is TGTGCCAGTAGTAGCAGGGGAGTGGGCTTGAATCAGCCCCAGCATTTT.

This clonotype was recorded a few times. The rearrangement uses TRBV6-2 or TRBV6-3 and TRBJ2-1; 14 nucleotides agree with TRBD2. J was trimmed by 7 bases and V by 6 bases; bases with no gene match: 5. CDR1 and CDR2 from the germline V gene are MNHEY and SVGEGT. This CDR3 is built from 15 residues. Here the CDR3 DNA reads TGTGCCAGCAGGACTAGCGGGAGGGCTCTGAATGAGCAGTTCTTC. It encodes CASRTSGRALNEQFF.

This clonotype showed up just a few times. The junction differs from germline at one of its ends, possibly a read error. The chain recombines TRBV20-1 with TRBJ2-3, with D perhaps matching TRBD1 (5 bases). The CDR3 has 12 amino acids. Germline CDR1 and CDR2: DFQATT and SNEGSKA (reference sequence). The CDR3 here is CGAKGFTDTQYF. DNA of the CDR3: TGCGGTGCTAAGGGGTTCACAGATACGCAGTATTTT.

This clonotype was counted many times. V is TRBV2 and J is TRBJ1-1, with D perhaps TRBD1 (5 bases). The germline V gene has CDR1 SNHLY and CDR2 FYNNEI. Trimming took 9 bases from V and 5 from J, leaving 25 bases between them. CDR3 size: 16 residues. The CDR3: CARAGVSGPGRTEAFF. The CDR3, as DNA: TGTGCCAGAGCTGGGGTCTCGGGGCCGGGGAGGACTGAAGCTTTCTTT.

With regard to this clonotype: This sequence may be a read error, since a much larger clone differs from it by one base. The rearrangement uses TRBV4-2 and TRBJ2-7; the match to TRBD2 covers 14 bases. The CDR3 sequence is 16 residues long. Germline V lookup: CDR1 LGHNA, CDR2 YNFKEQ. V was pared by 8 bases and J by 7 bases, with 13 bases of the junction left unmatched. This CDR3 reads CASRPWVTSGRGEQYF. The CDR3 DNA reads TGTGCCAGCCGCCCGTGGGTGACTAGCGGGAGGGGTGAGCAGTACTTC.

This clonotype showed up many times. The rearrangement uses TRBV2 and TRBJ2-7, with TRBD1 as a possible D gene (5 bases). V lost 4 bases and J 0 bases, leaving 7 bases between the germline ends. CDR3 length equals 13 residues. Germline-derived CDR1 and CDR2 are SNHLY and FYNNEI. Here the CDR3 DNA reads TGTGCCAGCAGTGTCCAGGGCTCCTACGAGCAGTACTTC. Its protein product is CASSVQGSYEQYF. The complete variable domain, with remaining parts taken from reference TRBV2 and TRBJ2-7, reads EPEVTQTPSHQVTQMGQEVILRCVPISNHLYFYWYRQILGQKVEFLVSFYNNEISEKSEIFDDQFSVERPDGSNFTLKIRSTKLEDSAMYFCASSVQGSYEQYFGPGTRLTVT.

This clonotype has at least ten counts. The CDR3 coding sequence is TGTGCCAGCAGACAGGTTCATGAAGCTTTCTTT. Its translation: CASRQVHEAFF. This sequence joins TRBV6-1 and TRBJ1-1, with D possibly matching TRBD1 (5 bases). Germline loops: CDR1 MNHNS, CDR2 SASEGT. Between the trimmed V and J ends, which lost 6 bases and 7 bases, there was a span of 9 bases. The CDR3 length is 11 residues.

J is TRBJ2-5 and V is TRBV5-4; tentative D call: TRBD2 (5 bases). Per germline, CDR1 SGHNT and CDR2 YYREEE (reference sequence). V was clipped by 3 bases and J by 0 bases, with 9 bases between them. CDR3 size: 14 residues. The CDR3 sequence: CASSSTGNQETQYF. The CDR3 DNA follows: TGTGCCAGCAGCTCAACCGGGAACCAAGAGACCCAGTACTTC. Filled out from reference TRBV5-4 and TRBJ2-5, the complete variable domain reads ETGVTQSPTHLIKTRGQQVTLRCSSQSGHNTVSWYQQALGQGPQFIFQYYREEENGRGNFPPRFSGLQFPNYSSELNVNALELDDSALYLCASSSTGNQETQYFGPGTRLLVL.

V usage is TRBV3-1 and J usage is TRBJ2-1; TRBD1 agrees at 7 bases. The CDR3 loop spans 16 amino acids. V lost 5 bases and J lost 9; bases outside the gene matches: 16. The V gene's germline CDR1 is LGHDT and CDR2 YNNKEL (reference sequence). The CDR3 protein is CASSRGSGQGVREQFF. CDR3 DNA sequence: TGTGCCAGCAGCAGGGGCTCCGGGCAGGGGGTACGTGAGCAGTTCTTC.

This clonotype was found many times. The chain uses TRBV2 and TRBJ2-3; no clear D gene. In germline, CDR1 is SNHLY, CDR2 FYNNEI. V lost 3 bases to trimming and J lost 4 bases, with 8 bases between them. CDR3 length: 13 residues. DNA of the CDR3: TGTGCCAGCAGTGAGAACGTGGCAGATACGCAGTATTTT. Its protein is CASSENVADTQYF.

A remark on this clonotype: Given a much more abundant clone one base away, this may be a read error. V and J are TRBV11-2 and TRBJ2-7; 9 nucleotides agree with TRBD2. CDR3 length equals 14 residues. CDR1 is SGHAT and CDR2 is FQNNGV in the germline V gene. The V gene end was trimmed by 3 bases and the J gene end by 3 bases; junction bases not matched to a gene: 3. This chain's CDR3 is CASSFGLACYEQYF. CDR3 DNA sequence: TGTGCCAGCAGCTTCGGACTAGCGTGCTACGAGCAGTACTTC.

This clonotype was seen only a few times. The V and J genes are TRBV20-1 and TRBJ2-7; the match to TRBD1 covers 7 bases. With 1 base clipped from V and 5 bases from J, the junction kept 11 bases outside the gene matches. The length of the CDR3 is 15 residues. Germline lookup yields CDR1 DFQATT and CDR2 SNEGSKA (reference sequence). The DNA for the CDR3 is TGCAGTGCTAGAGCTAAGGGAAGGGGGCAGGACGAGCAGTACTTC. Protein: CSARAKGRGQDEQYF.

This clonotype has a handful of counts. The CDR3 region has the DNA TGTGCCTGGTCACGAGGGGGAGGCACTGAAGCTTTCTTT. Protein sequence: CAWSRGGGTEAFF. The chain joins TRBV30 to TRBJ1-1; tentative D call: TRBD1 (6 bases). In germline, CDR1 is GTSNPN, CDR2 SVGIG (reference sequence). The germline V and J ends were trimmed by 5 bases and 4 bases, with 14 bases remaining between them. This CDR3 has 13 residues.

The V gene is TRBV10-1, the J gene TRBJ2-7, with TRBD1 matching over 10 bases. CDR3 length: 14 amino acids. Per the germline V gene, CDR1 is WNHNN and CDR2 is SYGVQD (reference sequence). V was clipped by 10 bases and J by 0 bases; unmatched bases: 6. This CDR3 is CAIRTGGYSYEQYF. The CDR3 DNA reads as TGCGCCATCCGGACAGGGGGATACTCCTACGAGCAGTACTTC.

V gene TRBV20-1 combines with J gene TRBJ2-7; maybe TRBD1 (5 bases). CDR1 and CDR2 from the germline V gene are DFQATT and SNEGSKA (reference sequence). V shed 1 base and J shed 2 bases, with 9 bases lying between them. The CDR3 covers 13 residues. The CDR3 region has the DNA TGCAGTGCTAGAGGGACATCGACCTACGAGCAGTACTTC. It is translated as CSARGTSTYEQYF.

V usage is TRBV29-1 and J usage is TRBJ2-7; 7 bases match TRBD1. Germline V gene lookup returns CDR1 SQVTM and CDR2 ANQGSEA. J gave up 2 bases and V 4 bases, and 2 bases lay outside the gene matches. CDR3 length: 12 residues. In DNA, the CDR3 is TGCAGCGTTGCTACAGGGGCCTACGAGCAGTACTTC. Its protein product is CSVATGAYEQYF.

This chain joins TRBV10-3 and TRBJ1-1; 9 nucleotides agree with TRBD1. The junction had 8 bases not matched to a gene; V was cut back by 6 bases and J by 12 bases. The CDR3 consists of 12 residues. Germline V gives CDR1 ENHRY, CDR2 SYGVKD. Here the CDR3 reads CAIRQQGASSFF. The CDR3 DNA sequence: TGTGCCATCAGACAACAGGGGGCTTCGTCTTTCTTT.

This clonotype was seen at least ten times. The gene calls are TRBV20-1 and TRBJ2-1, with 8 bases identical to TRBD2. The CDR3 consists of 11 residues. The germline V gene has CDR1 DFQATT and CDR2 SNEGSKA (reference sequence). With 6 bases clipped from V and 12 bases from J, the junction kept 7 bases outside the gene matches. The CDR3 coding sequence is TGCAGTGCCCCGGGACTAGTAGCGCAGTTCTTC. Translation: CSAPGLVAQFF.